This passage covers 20 T cell receptor beta chains from one sample sequenced in a study of T cells in Graves' hyperthyroidism and ophthalmopathy. The source material, RNA transcripts, was used to amplify TCR beta CDR3 regions. First-round RT-PCR targeting the TCR CDR3 was performed with the HTBI primer set. One entry per CDR3 protein results from TCRdb running MiXCR on the multiplex PCR reads. Of about 540,000 distinct CDR3 sequences in the sample, roughly 50% were seen once. Material for sequencing was peripheral blood or thyroid tissue (not recorded which). The receptor set was obtained from a woman aged 18 to 35 with Graves' hyperthyroidism.

This clonotype has at least ten counts. This chain links TRBV20-1 with TRBJ1-6; tentatively, D is TRBD1 (6 bases). The CDR3 runs to 12 residues. V was clipped by 2 bases and J by 8 bases, with 7 bases between them. Looked up from germline, CDR1 is DFQATT and CDR2 is SNEGSKA (reference sequence). CDR3 coding DNA: TGCAGTGCTAGACGACAGGATTCACCCCTCCACTTT. Protein product: CSARRQDSPLHF.

This clonotype was observed a handful of times. This chain links TRBV29-1 with TRBJ2-3; D call uncertain. The V gene lost 1 base and the J gene lost 2 bases, with 7 bases spanning the gap. Germline V gene lookup returns CDR1 SQVTM and CDR2 ANQGSEA. The CDR3 loop spans 13 amino acids. The CDR3: CSVEGVHTDTQYF. CDR3 in DNA: TGCAGCGTTGAAGGGGTTCACACAGATACGCAGTATTTT.

In regard to this clonotype: Likely a read error: the CDR3 ends without its conserved phenylalanine or tryptophan. The chain joins TRBV11-3 to TRBJ2-7; possibly TRBD2 for D (6 bases). The V gene's germline CDR1 is SGHNT and CDR2 YENEEA. Deletions cut 0 bases from V and 3 bases from J, with 15 bases between. CDR3 length: 16 residues. CDR3 bases: TGTGCCAGCAGCTTAGATCACCGACTAGACTACTACGAGCAGTACCTC. Amino acid sequence: CASSLDHRLDYYEQYL.

The chain combines TRBV7-2 with TRBJ2-6, with 7 bases lining up with TRBD2. The CDR3 is 19 residues long. The V segment lost 5 bases and the J segment 1 base; nucleotides outside the gene matches: 14. Germline CDR1 is SGHTA and CDR2 is FQGNSA. CDR3 in DNA: TGTGCCAGCAGCCCCGGCGGCGGGAGAAGTTTTTCTGGGGCCAACGTCCTGACTTTC. This gives the protein CASSPGGGRSFSGANVLTF.

The chain couples TRBV2 to TRBJ2-7; D assignment may be TRBD1 or TRBD2 (5 bases each). The CDR3 is made up of 14 amino acids. V lost 3 bases, J lost 2 bases, and 11 bases lay in between. Germline CDR1 and CDR2: SNHLY and FYNNEI. The CDR3, as DNA: TGTGCCAGCAGTGATGAGGGGTCCACCTACGAGCAGTACTTC. Its protein is CASSDEGSTYEQYF. Supplemented by reference TRBV2 and TRBJ2-7, the full variable domain reads EPEVTQTPSHQVTQMGQEVILRCVPISNHLYFYWYRQILGQKVEFLVSFYNNEISEKSEIFDDQFSVERPDGSNFTLKIRSTKLEDSAMYFCASSDEGSTYEQYFGPGTRLTVT.

This clonotype was found a few times. The rearrangement uses TRBV2 and TRBJ2-1; 8 bases align to TRBD2. V lost 2 bases and J lost 5; bases outside the gene matches: 5. From germline, CDR1 is SNHLY and CDR2 FYNNEI. The CDR3 runs 15 residues. In nucleotides, the CDR3 is TGTGCCAGCAGTGAATTAGCGGGGTCCCACAATGAGCAGTTCTTC. Protein: CASSELAGSHNEQFF.

This clonotype appeared many times. The rearrangement uses TRBV20-1 and TRBJ1-2; D call uncertain. Germline V lookup: CDR1 DFQATT, CDR2 SNEGSKA (reference sequence). V was cut by 3 bases and J by 7 bases, with 6 bases left in between. The CDR3 covers 10 residues. The CDR3 DNA is TGCAGTGCTAGTCGGGGTGGCTACACCTTC. Protein product: CSASRGGYTF.

The rearrangement links TRBV15 to TRBJ1-5; D remains unclear. The germline V and J ends were trimmed by 0 bases and 2 bases, with 5 bases remaining between them. This CDR3 is 14 amino acids long. From germline, CDR1 is LNHNV and CDR2 YYDKDF (reference sequence). As DNA, the CDR3 is TGTGCCACCAGCAGAGATTATGGCAATCAGCCCCAGCATTTT. Its translation is CATSRDYGNQPQHF.

A remark on this clonotype: At one end, the junction sequence differs from germline, possibly due to a read error. The chain has TRBV27 and TRBJ1-6, with a weak D call TRBD1 (6 bases). CDR1 and CDR2 from the germline V gene are MNHEY and SMNVEV (reference sequence). The CDR3 is 17 residues long. CDR3 region: CATSLKGGGGYNSPLHF. The CDR3, as DNA: TGTGCCACCAGTTTGAAGGGGGGAGGAGGTTATAATTCACCCCTCCACTTT.

The chain is built from TRBV5-8 and TRBJ2-2; tentatively, D is TRBD1 or TRBD2 (5 bases each). The germline V and J ends were trimmed by 4 bases and 1 base, with 17 bases remaining between them. The CDR3 is 17 amino acids. From germline, CDR1 is SGHTS and CDR2 YDEGEE. CDR3 protein: CASSKGRTAVNTGELFF. CDR3 coding DNA: TGTGCCAGCAGCAAGGGACGGACGGCAGTGAACACCGGGGAGCTGTTTTTT.

This clonotype was recorded at least ten times. The CDR3 sequence: CASSLSNSNTGELFF. The CDR3 region has the DNA TGTGCCAGCAGCTTATCAAATTCGAACACCGGGGAGCTGTTTTTT. This chain connects TRBV7-9 to TRBJ2-2; D not resolved. Per germline, CDR1 SEHNR and CDR2 FQNEAQ (reference sequence). The CDR3 runs to 15 residues. The germline V and J ends were trimmed by 2 bases and 0 bases, with 7 bases remaining between them.

This clonotype showed up many times. The chain recombines TRBV6-5 with TRBJ1-1; D not resolved. There are 14 residues in the CDR3. The V and J ends lost 2 bases and 1 base respectively, with 8 bases between them. In germline, CDR1 is MNHEY, CDR2 SVGAGI. This chain's CDR3 is CASSYVGSNTEAFF. Here the CDR3 DNA reads TGTGCCAGCAGTTACGTGGGGTCGAACACTGAAGCTTTCTTT.

This clonotype was seen at least ten times. In DNA, the CDR3 is TGCAGTGCTAGGTGGATATTGGGCTATAATTCACCCCTCCACTTT. Translated, it gives CSARWILGYNSPLHF. The chain recombines TRBV20-1 with TRBJ1-6, with no clear D. The CDR3 contains 15 residues. The germline CDR1 and CDR2 sequences are DFQATT and SNEGSKA (reference sequence). V gave up 3 bases and J gave up 3 bases, with 12 bases separating them.

This clonotype showed up many times. The chain uses TRBV20-1 and TRBJ1-4; 7 nucleotides align to TRBD1. Germline loops: CDR1 DFQATT, CDR2 SNEGSKA (reference sequence). The length of the CDR3 is 15 residues. Trimming at V came to 4 bases and at J to 6 bases, leaving 11 bases not matched to a gene. The CDR3 loop is CSAKRAQGRDEKLFF. The CDR3 DNA reads as TGCAGTGCTAAAAGAGCACAGGGGAGAGATGAAAAACTGTTTTTT.

Concerning this clonotype: One junction end disagrees with the germline gene, perhaps due to a read error. The V gene is TRBV7-8, the J gene TRBJ2-3, with D perhaps TRBD1 (7 bases). CDR1 and CDR2 from the germline V gene are SGHVS and FQNEAQ. The CDR3 runs 15 residues. The chain's CDR3 is CASSLTGTSTDTQYF. CDR3 DNA sequence: TGCGCCAGCAGCTTGACAGGGACTAGCACAGATACGCAGTATTTT.

The chain links TRBV30 to TRBJ1-2; D perhaps matches TRBD1 (5 bases). CDR3 size: 13 residues. Germline lookup yields CDR1 GTSNPN and CDR2 SVGIG (reference sequence). V lost 3 bases and J 9 bases, leaving 17 bases between the germline ends. The CDR3 here is CAWRQVSILSYTF. CDR3 DNA: TGTGCCTGGAGACAGGTCTCCATCCTAAGCTACACCTTC.

This chain connects TRBV7-9 to TRBJ2-7; 10 bases line up with TRBD1. Germline values: CDR1 SEHNR, CDR2 FQNEAQ (reference sequence). The junction had 7 bases not matched to a gene; V was cut back by 5 bases and J by 9 bases. CDR3 length: 13 residues. For the CDR3, the DNA is TGTGCCAGCAGCATAGGACAGGGGGACGGGCAGTACTTC. Protein product: CASSIGQGDGQYF.

In this sample, this clonotype turned up a few times. Being one base from a much bigger clone, this may be a read error. Here the CDR3 omits its conserved ending phenylalanine or tryptophan, so a read error is the likely source. The J gene is TRBJ1-1, the V gene TRBV7-9, with D uncertain. This CDR3 is 12 amino acids long. Trimming took off 2 bases at V and 7 bases at J, with 8 bases between the two ends. Germline V gene lookup returns CDR1 SEHNR and CDR2 FQNEAQ (reference sequence). CDR3 in amino acids: CASSLMGSEAFS. The CDR3 nucleotides are TGTGCCAGCAGCTTAATGGGCAGTGAAGCTTTCTCT.

CDR3 in DNA: TGTGCCAGCAGCTTCGGACAGGGGACTTATAATTCACCCCTCCACTTT. It encodes CASSFGQGTYNSPLHF. The chain links TRBV7-6 to TRBJ1-6, with 9 bases identical to TRBD1. The CDR3 loop spans 16 amino acids. Trimming cost V 3 bases and J 4 bases; bases outside gene matches: 4. Germline values: CDR1 SGHVS, CDR2 FNYEAQ.

CDR3 residues: CSSYRSGTGDGYTF. Here the CDR3 DNA reads TGCAGCAGCTACCGTTCCGGGACAGGGGATGGCTACACCTTC. The chain has TRBV29-1 and TRBJ1-2; 10 bases agree with TRBD1. With V trimmed by 8 bases and J by 6 bases, 12 bases remained unmatched. Germline V gene sequence: CDR1 SQVTM, CDR2 ANQGSEA. This CDR3 is 14 amino acids long. The whole variable domain, remainder taken from reference TRBV29-1 and TRBJ1-2, is SAVISQKPSRDICQRGTSLTIQCQVDSQVTMMFWYRQQPGQSLTLIATANQGSEATYESGFVIDKFPISRPNLTFSTLTVSNMSPEDSSIYLCSSYRSGTGDGYTFGSGTRLTVV.